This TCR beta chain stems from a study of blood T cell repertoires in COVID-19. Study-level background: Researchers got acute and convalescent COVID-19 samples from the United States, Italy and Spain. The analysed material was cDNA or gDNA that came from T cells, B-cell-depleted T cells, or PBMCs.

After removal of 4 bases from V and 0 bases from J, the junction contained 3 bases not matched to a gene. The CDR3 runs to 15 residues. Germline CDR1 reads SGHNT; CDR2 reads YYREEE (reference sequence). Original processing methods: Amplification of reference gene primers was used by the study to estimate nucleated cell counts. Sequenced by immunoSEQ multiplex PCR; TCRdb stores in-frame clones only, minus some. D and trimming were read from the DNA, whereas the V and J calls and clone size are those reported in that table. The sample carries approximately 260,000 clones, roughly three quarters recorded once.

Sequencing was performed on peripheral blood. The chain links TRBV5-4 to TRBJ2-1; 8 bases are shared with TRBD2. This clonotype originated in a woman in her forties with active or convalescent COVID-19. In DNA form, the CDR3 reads TGTGCCAGCAGCCGTACTAGCGGCTCCTACAATGAGCAGTTCTTC. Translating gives CASSRTSGSYNEQFF.